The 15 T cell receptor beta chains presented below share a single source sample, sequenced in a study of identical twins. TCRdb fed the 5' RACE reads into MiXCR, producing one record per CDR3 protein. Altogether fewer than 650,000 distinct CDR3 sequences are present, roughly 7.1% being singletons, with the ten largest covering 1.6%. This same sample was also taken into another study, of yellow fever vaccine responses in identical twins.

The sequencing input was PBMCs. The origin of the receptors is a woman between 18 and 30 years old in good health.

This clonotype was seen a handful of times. The CDR3 here is CASSFRGRGVETQYF. The CDR3 region has the DNA TGTGCCAGCAGCTTTAGGGGCAGGGGGGTGGAGACCCAGTACTTC. The chain combines TRBV11-2 with TRBJ2-5, with a possible D match to TRBD1 (7 bases). The CDR3 length is 15 residues. V lost 3 bases and J 5 bases, leaving 16 bases between the germline ends. From germline, CDR1 is SGHAT and CDR2 FQNNGV.

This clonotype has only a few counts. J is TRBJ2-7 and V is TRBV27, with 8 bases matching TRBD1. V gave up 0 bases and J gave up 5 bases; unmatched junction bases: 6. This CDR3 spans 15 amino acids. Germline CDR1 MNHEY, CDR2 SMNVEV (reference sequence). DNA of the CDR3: TGTGCCAGCAGTTTATCCCGACAGGGGAGGAACGAGCAGTACTTC. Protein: CASSLSRQGRNEQYF.

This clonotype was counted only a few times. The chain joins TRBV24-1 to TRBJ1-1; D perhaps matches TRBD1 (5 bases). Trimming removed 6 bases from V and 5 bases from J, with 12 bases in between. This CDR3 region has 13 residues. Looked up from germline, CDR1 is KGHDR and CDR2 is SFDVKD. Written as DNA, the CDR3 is TGTGCCACCAGTCTGGGGGTGAGGACTGAAGCTTTCTTT. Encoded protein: CATSLGVRTEAFF.

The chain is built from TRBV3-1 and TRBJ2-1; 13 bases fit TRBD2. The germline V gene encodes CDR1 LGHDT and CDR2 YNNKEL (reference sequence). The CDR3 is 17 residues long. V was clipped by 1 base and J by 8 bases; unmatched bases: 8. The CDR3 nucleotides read TGTGCCAGCAGCCAAGCGCGACTAGCGGGGGGCCTCGATGAGCAGTTCTTC. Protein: CASSQARLAGGLDEQFF.

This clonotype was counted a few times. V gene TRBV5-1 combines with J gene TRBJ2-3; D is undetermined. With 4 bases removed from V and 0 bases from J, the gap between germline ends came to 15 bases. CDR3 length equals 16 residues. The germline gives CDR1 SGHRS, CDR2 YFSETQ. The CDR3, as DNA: TGCGCCAGCAGCCTAGGGATCGACAAGAGCACAGATACGCAGTATTTT. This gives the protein CASSLGIDKSTDTQYF. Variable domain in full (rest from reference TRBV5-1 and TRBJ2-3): KAGVTQTPRYLIKTRGQQVTLSCSPISGHRSVSWYQQTPGQGLQFLFEYFSETQRNKGNFPGRFSGRQFSNSRSEMNVSTLELGDSALYLCASSLGIDKSTDTQYFGPGTRLTVL.

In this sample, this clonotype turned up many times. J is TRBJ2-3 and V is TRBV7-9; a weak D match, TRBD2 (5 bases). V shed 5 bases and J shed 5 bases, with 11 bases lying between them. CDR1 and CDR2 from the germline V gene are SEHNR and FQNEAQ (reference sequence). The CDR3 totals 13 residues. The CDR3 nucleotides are TGTGCCAGCAGCAGAGGGTCCTTAGATACGCAGTATTTT. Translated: CASSRGSLDTQYF.

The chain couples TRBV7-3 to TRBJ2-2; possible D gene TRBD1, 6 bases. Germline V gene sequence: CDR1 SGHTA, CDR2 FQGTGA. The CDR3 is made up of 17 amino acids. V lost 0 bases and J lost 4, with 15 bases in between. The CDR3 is CASSLTGTGSGTGELFF. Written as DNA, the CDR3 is TGTGCCAGCAGCTTAACGGGAACAGGGTCGGGCACCGGGGAGCTGTTTTTT.

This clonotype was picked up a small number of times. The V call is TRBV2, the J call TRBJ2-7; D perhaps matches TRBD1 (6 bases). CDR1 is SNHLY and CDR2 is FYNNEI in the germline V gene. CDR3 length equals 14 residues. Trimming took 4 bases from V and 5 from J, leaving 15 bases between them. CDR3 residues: CASSVVQGTHEQYF. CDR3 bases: TGTGCCAGCAGTGTTGTCCAGGGGACCCACGAGCAGTACTTC.

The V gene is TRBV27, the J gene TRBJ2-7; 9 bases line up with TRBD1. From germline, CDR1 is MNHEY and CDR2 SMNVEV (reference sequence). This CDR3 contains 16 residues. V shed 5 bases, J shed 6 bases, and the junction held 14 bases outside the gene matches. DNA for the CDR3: TGTGCCAGCAGTGAACGATTGGGACAGGGAGCTCTCGAGCAGTACTTC. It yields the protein CASSERLGQGALEQYF.

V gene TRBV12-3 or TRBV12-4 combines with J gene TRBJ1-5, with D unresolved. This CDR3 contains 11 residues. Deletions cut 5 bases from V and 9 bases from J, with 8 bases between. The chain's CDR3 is CASSGVGPQHF. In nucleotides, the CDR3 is TGTGCCAGCAGTGGGGTAGGGCCCCAGCATTTT.

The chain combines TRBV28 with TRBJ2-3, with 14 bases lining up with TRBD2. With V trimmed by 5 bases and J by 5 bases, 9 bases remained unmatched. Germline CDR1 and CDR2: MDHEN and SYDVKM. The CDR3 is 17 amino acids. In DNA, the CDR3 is TGTGCCAGCAGTCTCCCGGGACTAGCGGGAGTCGGAGATACGCAGTATTTT. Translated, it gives CASSLPGLAGVGDTQYF.

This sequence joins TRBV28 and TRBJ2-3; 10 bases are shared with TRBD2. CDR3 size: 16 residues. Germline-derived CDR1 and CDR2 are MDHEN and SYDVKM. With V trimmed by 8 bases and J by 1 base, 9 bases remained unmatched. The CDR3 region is CASRLLAGVGTDTQYF. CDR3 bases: TGTGCCAGCCGCCTTCTAGCGGGAGTGGGCACAGATACGCAGTATTTT.

CDR3 bases: TGCAGCGCCCGACAGGGGCTCGCCTACGAGCAGTACTTC. Its protein is CSARQGLAYEQYF. J is TRBJ2-7 and V is TRBV29-1, with 8 bases that match TRBD1. The CDR3 length is 13 residues. Germline V gene data show CDR1 as SQVTM and CDR2 as ANQGSEA. The J segment lost 2 bases and the V segment lost 7 bases, leaving 7 bases of the junction unmatched.

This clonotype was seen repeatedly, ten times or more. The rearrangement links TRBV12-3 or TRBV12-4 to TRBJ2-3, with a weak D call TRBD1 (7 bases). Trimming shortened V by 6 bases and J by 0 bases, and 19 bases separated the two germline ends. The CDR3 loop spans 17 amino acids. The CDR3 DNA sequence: TGTGCCAGCAGCCCAGGGGGGCGGGGAGCTAGCACAGATACGCAGTATTTT. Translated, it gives CASSPGGRGASTDTQYF.

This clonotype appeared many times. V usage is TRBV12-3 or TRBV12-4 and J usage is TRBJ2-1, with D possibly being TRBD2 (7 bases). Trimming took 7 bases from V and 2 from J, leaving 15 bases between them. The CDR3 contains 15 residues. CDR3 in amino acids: CASTPGGLPYNEQFF. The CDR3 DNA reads TGTGCCAGCACCCCCGGGGGGCTCCCCTACAATGAGCAGTTCTTC.